The text below deals with one T cell receptor (beta chain). Authors' processing steps: Estimation of nucleated cell counts was performed using reference gene primer amplification. Assay: immunoSEQ multiplex PCR; the TCRdb copy retains only in-frame clones and omits some. V and J calls and clone size are copied from that table; D and trimming were computed from the DNA. The sample lists about 240,000 clones; roughly 87% were seen once. The data derive from a study of blood T cell repertoires in COVID-19. Study as a whole: Acute and convalescent COVID-19 specimens originated in the United States, Italy and Spain. PBMCs, B-cell-depleted T cells, or T cells provided the cDNA or gDNA that made up the material.

The V end was cut by 4 bases, the J end by 1 base, with 12 bases between. The CDR3 is 15 residues long. Germline CDR1 MNHEY, CDR2 SVGEGT. The rearrangement uses TRBV6-2 or TRBV6-3 and TRBJ2-3; no reliable D call. The sample taken for sequencing was peripheral blood. This clonotype was sampled from a man between 60 and 75 years old who had recovered from COVID-19. Here the CDR3 DNA reads TGTGCCAGCAGTTTACTCGACACCCGCACAGATACGCAGTATTTT. It translates to CASSLLDTRTDTQYF.